This T cell receptor beta chain was identified during a study of blood T cells in healthy people across ages. This CDR3 contains 14 residues. Trimming left V 1 base short and J 0 bases short, with 9 bases between. Germline CDR1 and CDR2: DFQATT and SNEGSKA (reference sequence). With a J-beta primer mix and a sample-barcoded 5' primer, a second PCR ran about 7 to 12 cycles. TCRdb passed the 5' RACE reads through MiXCR, listing each CDR3 protein once. The repertoire has about 780,000 distinct CDR3 sequences, around a quarter of them found once; the top ten carry about 3%. This same sample was also taken into another study, of T cells of mothers and their children.

The V and J genes are TRBV20-1 and TRBJ1-2; no reliable D call. Sequenced: blood. The sequence came from a boy younger than 18 in good health. In DNA form, the CDR3 reads TGCAGTGCTAGAGGTCGGGTTACTAACTATGGCTACACCTTC. Its protein is CSARGRVTNYGYTF.